The rows below give T cell receptor beta chains drawn from one sample of a study of shared clonotypes between healthy human individuals. Sequencing was performed with immunoSEQ multiplex PCR; in TCRdb, only in-frame clones are kept and a portion is missing. The profile shows about 1 million clones, about 74% of them singletons. The sequenced sample consisted of memory CD4+ T cells sorted from blood. The receptors derive from a man aged 18 to 30 in good health. CDR3s include the opening cysteine and the closing phenylalanine or tryptophan. A D gene is named only where the DNA matches it firmly. Not all rows give a size; the values are once, few, many and, for expanded clones, a class.

>TRBV7-2|NA|TRBJ2-7|NA
CASSLVSYEQYF
TGTGCCAGCAGCTTAGTGTCCTACGAGCAGTACTTC
>TRBV4-3|NA|TRBJ2-3|TRBD2
CASSQDGGTDTQYF
TGCGCCAGCAGCCAAGACGGGGGGACAGATACGCAGTATTTT
>TRBV5-1|NA|TRBJ2-1|NA
CASSLAVVGYNEQFF
TGCGCCAGCAGCTTGGCCGTTGTAGGTTACAATGAGCAGTTCTTC
>TRBV28|NA|TRBJ1-5|NA
CASRLDLNQPQHF
TGTGCCAGCAGATTAGACCTCAATCAGCCCCAGCATTTT
>TRBV30|few|TRBJ1-5|NA
CAWSEDNQPQHF
TGTGCCTGGAGTGAAGACAATCAGCCCCAGCATTTT
>TRBV5-6|NA|TRBJ1-1|NA
CASSLYTMNTEAFF
TGTGCCAGCAGCTTGTACACGATGAACACTGAAGCTTTCTTT
>TRBV7-8|NA|TRBJ2-3|NA
CASSLPGGNTQYF
TGTGCCAGCAGCTTACCAGGGGGGAATACGCAGTATTTT
>TRBV6-1|NA|TRBJ2-3|NA
CASSVRVPPDTQYF
TGTGCCAGCAGTGTGAGGGTCCCCCCAGATACGCAGTATTTT
>TRBV2|NA|TRBJ1-4|TRBD1
CASSESQGATTNEKLFF
TGTGCCAGCAGTGAAAGTCAGGGGGCCACAACTAATGAAAAACTGTTTTTT
>TRBV6-6|NA|TRBJ2-1|NA
CASSYSYNERQFF
TGTGCCAGCAGTTACTCCTACAATGAGCGGCAGTTCTTC
>TRBV9|once|TRBJ2-3|TRBD2
CASSVVGTGGPNTQYF
TGTGCCAGCAGCGTAGTAGGAACGGGAGGGCCTAATACGCAGTATTTT
>TRBV10-3|NA|TRBJ2-7|TRBD2
CAITSGKDYEQYF
TGTGCCATCACTAGCGGGAAGGACTACGAGCAGTACTTC
>TRBV5-1|NA|TRBJ1-4|TRBD1
CASSLSGQGAEKLFF
TGCGCCAGCAGCTTGAGTGGACAGGGGGCTGAAAAACTGTTTTTT
>TRBV18|NA|TRBJ1-1|TRBD1
CASSEGAGSTEAFF
TGTGCCAGCTCGGAGGGGGCCGGGAGCACTGAAGCTTTCTTT
>TRBV6-1|NA|TRBJ1-5|NA
CASNYLENQPQHF
TGTGCCAGCAATTACCTAGAAAATCAGCCCCAGCATTTT
>TRBV7-2|NA|TRBJ2-5|NA
CASSLLGRTQYF
TGTGCCAGCAGCTTATTGGGGCGCACCCAGTACTTC
>TRBV28|NA|TRBJ2-1|NA
CASSLSWGNEQFF
TGTGCCAGCAGTTTATCTTGGGGCAATGAGCAGTTCTTC
>TRBV7-9|NA|TRBJ1-4|NA
CASTLAPGELFF
TGTGCCAGCACCTTGGCCCCAGGGGAACTGTTTTTT
>TRBV10-1|NA|TRBJ2-7|NA
CASRDCWGLAVYEQYF
TGCGCCAGCAGGGATTGTTGGGGGCTAGCGGTGTACGAGCAGTACTTC
>TRBV6-6|once|TRBJ2-7|TRBD2
CASSYGGGDPYEQYF
TGTGCCAGCAGTTACGGCGGGGGGGATCCCTACGAGCAGTACTTC
>TRBV7-2|NA|TRBJ2-3|TRBD2
CASRSGNTNTDTQYF
TGTGCCAGCAGAAGCGGGAATACAAACACAGATACGCAGTATTTT
>TRBV6-5|NA|TRBJ1-2|NA
CASREPGSANYGYTF
TGTGCCAGCAGAGAACCAGGGTCAGCGAACTATGGCTACACCTTC
>TRBV10-1|few|TRBJ2-2|NA
CASSEPGVSNTGELFF
TGCGCCAGCAGTGAGCCAGGGGTTTCGAACACCGGGGAGCTGTTTTTT
>TRBV5-8|NA|TRBJ2-7|NA
CASRSDGLVVYEQYF
TGTGCCAGCAGATCAGACGGTCTGGTAGTCTACGAGCAGTACTTC
>TRBV29-1|NA|TRBJ2-1|NA
CSVDLVAGLAEQFF
TGCAGCGTTGATCTGGTCGCGGGGCTAGCTGAGCAGTTCTTC
>TRBV27|NA|TRBJ2-4|NA
CASSSGSGAKNIQYF
TGTGCCAGCAGTTCTGGTAGCGGAGCCAAAAACATTCAGTACTTC
>TRBV4-1|NA|TRBJ2-2|NA
CASRVGPSNTGELFF
TGCGCCAGCAGGGTGGGCCCTTCGAACACCGGGGAGCTGTTTTTT
>TRBV30|once|TRBJ2-7|NA
CAWSATGLIYEQYF
TGTGCCTGGAGCGCGACTGGACTCATCTACGAGCAGTACTTC
>TRBV7-3|NA|TRBJ2-2|TRBD1
CASSPIGGQGGGELFF
TGTGCCAGCAGCCCAATAGGGGGACAGGGAGGCGGGGAGCTGTTTTTT
>TRBV5-1|NA|TRBJ1-1|TRBD1
CASSEQGGPTEAFF
TGCGCCAGCAGCGAACAGGGGGGGCCCACTGAAGCTTTCTTT
>TRBV28|NA|TRBJ2-7|TRBD1
CASSLRGRWVYEQYF
TGTGCCAGCAGTTTAAGGGGGCGCTGGGTGTACGAGCAGTACTTC